The clone carrying this T cell receptor (beta chain) was counted only a few times. Its antigen is as yet unknown. These data belong to a study of blood T cells in healthy people across ages. Notes on the study in general: Age advanced and TCR beta diversity per million T cells fell, roughly linearly.

Donation came from healthy Caucasian individuals in Russia who were aged about 6 to 100. Each donor supplied approximately 10 milliliters of peripheral blood. Isolating PBMCs gave at least 6 million of these cells per sample. Using a J-beta primer mix together with a sample-barcoded 5' primer, a second PCR was run for roughly 6 to 12 cycles. TCRdb re-called the 5' RACE reads through MiXCR, storing one row per CDR3 protein. Here the sample spans about 1.1 million distinct CDR3 sequences, about two fifths being singletons. The V end was cut by 3 bases, the J end by 3 bases, with 14 bases between. CDR1 is MNHEY and CDR2 is SMNVEV in the germline V gene (reference sequence). The CDR3 is 15 amino acids.

The sequencing sample was made of blood. The receptor comes from a man in his late teens or twenties in good health. V and J are TRBV27 and TRBJ1-1, with D possibly matching TRBD1 (6 bases). This CDR3 is CASSLSGGQYTEAFF. The CDR3 bases are TGTGCCAGCAGTTTGAGTGGGGGGCAATACACTGAAGCTTTCTTT.